This record covers a single TCR beta chain. The sample comes from a study of T cells in tuberculosis. Method: immunoSEQ multiplex PCR; TCRdb's copy keeps in-frame clones and lacks some. The sample yields under 45,000 clones, 85% to 95% seen once. There are 14 residues in the CDR3. The V segment lost 1 base and the J segment 7 bases; nucleotides outside the gene matches: 6. CDR1 and CDR2 (germline): MNHNS, SASEGT. Adolescents were screened for latent TB by skin test and IGRA. The TCR originated in a donor aged 10-29 years with latent tuberculosis or without tuberculosis infection. V and J are TRBV6-1 and TRBJ2-7; 8 nucleotides match TRBD1. Sample: PBMCs. CDR3 loop: CASSEVQGAGEQYF. CDR3 DNA sequence: TGTGCCAGCAGTGAAGTGCAGGGGGCTGGAGAGCAGTACTTC.